Below are 27 T cell receptor beta chains sequenced from a single sample in a study of CD8 T cells in Susac syndrome. Reverse transcription of about 0.5 to 1 ug RNA was carried out with random hexamers. TCRdb re-derived calls from the immunoSEQ multiplex PCR reads in MiXCR, one entry per CDR3 protein. The sample contains fewer than 250,000 distinct CDR3 sequences, 80% to 95% of which appear only once. The source material was CD4+ T cells from PBMCs. These receptors were collected from a human donor in good health.

This sequence joins TRBV18 and TRBJ2-5; 10 bases line up with TRBD2. Trimming at V came to 0 bases and at J to 6 bases, leaving 10 bases not matched to a gene. The CDR3 totals 17 residues. CDR1 KGHSH and CDR2 LQKENI come from the germline V gene. DNA of the CDR3: TGTGCCAGCTCACCACCCCTAGCGGGGGACCCCATAAAGACCCAGTACTTC. Amino acid sequence: CASSPPLAGDPIKTQYF. The full variable domain, with the rest looked up from reference TRBV18 and TRBJ2-5, is NAGVMQNPRHLVRRRGQEARLRCSPMKGHSHVYWYRQLPEEGLKFMVYLQKENIIDESGMPKERFSAEFPKEGPSILRIQQVVRGDSAAYFCASSPPLAGDPIKTQYFGPGTRLLVL.

This chain joins TRBV29-1 and TRBJ1-1, with 9 bases that match TRBD1. V lost 0 bases and J lost 10; bases outside the gene matches: 9. Germline V gene lookup returns CDR1 SQVTM and CDR2 ANQGSEA. CDR3 length equals 14 residues. Written as DNA, the CDR3 is TGCAGCGTTGAAGAAGACAGGGGGGCCGGAGGAGCTTTCTTT. Protein product: CSVEEDRGAGGAFF.

This chain joins TRBV29-1 and TRBJ1-4, with 7 nucleotides matching TRBD1. The germline gives CDR1 SQVTM, CDR2 ANQGSEA. This CDR3 has 12 residues. J was trimmed by 7 bases and V by 5 bases; bases with no gene match: 4. For the CDR3, the DNA is TGCAGCGTTCGGTCAGGGGGTGAAAAACTGTTTTTT. Translating it yields CSVRSGGEKLFF.

V usage is TRBV4-1 and J usage is TRBJ2-3; D possibly matches TRBD1 or TRBD2 (6 bases each). V lost 2 bases to trimming and J lost 4 bases, with 19 bases between them. This CDR3 has 17 amino acids. Germline CDR1 MGHRA, CDR2 YSYEKL. The CDR3, as DNA: TGCGCCAGCAGCCAACGGGAGAGAGGGGGAGCCTCAGATACGCAGTATTTT. It is translated as CASSQRERGGASDTQYF.

The chain has TRBV9 and TRBJ2-1, with 7 bases matching TRBD2. CDR3 size: 15 residues. The germline V gene encodes CDR1 SGDLS and CDR2 YYNGEE. J lost 4 bases, V lost 3 bases, and 7 bases had no gene match. In DNA, the CDR3 is TGTGCCAGCAGCGCCGCGGGGAGGGTATACAATGAGCAGTTCTTC. Protein: CASSAAGRVYNEQFF. The complete variable domain, with remaining parts taken from reference TRBV9 and TRBJ2-1, reads DSGVTQTPKHLITATGQRVTLRCSPRSGDLSVYWYQQSLDQGLQFLIQYYNGEERAKGNILERFSAQQFPDLHSELNLSSLELGDSALYFCASSAAGRVYNEQFFGPGTRLTVL.

The chain uses TRBV5-4 and TRBJ1-2; D perhaps matches TRBD1 (5 bases). The germline CDR1 and CDR2 sequences are SGHNT and YYREEE (reference sequence). V lost 7 bases to trimming and J lost 5 bases, with 15 bases between them. The CDR3 loop spans 13 amino acids. The DNA for the CDR3 is TGTGCCAGCGGCAAAGGGACCGATTATGGCTACACCTTC. This sequence encodes CASGKGTDYGYTF.

This clonotype was counted once. The chain joins TRBV19 to TRBJ2-2; no firm D call. From germline, CDR1 is LNHDA and CDR2 SQIVND (reference sequence). V dropped 3 bases and J dropped 6 bases, with 5 bases sitting between them. This CDR3 contains 12 residues. The CDR3 region is CASSIYAGELFF. The CDR3 bases are TGTGCCAGTAGTATTTATGCCGGGGAGCTGTTTTTT.

The gene calls are TRBV5-1 and TRBJ1-2; D uncertain. V was cut by 4 bases and J by 4 bases, with 14 bases left in between. CDR3 size: 14 residues. Germline CDR1 and CDR2: SGHRS and YFSETQ. The CDR3 reads CASSEGPGFYGYTF. CDR3 DNA sequence: TGCGCCAGCAGCGAGGGCCCCGGGTTCTATGGCTACACCTTC. The full variable domain, with the rest looked up from reference TRBV5-1 and TRBJ1-2, is KAGVTQTPRYLIKTRGQQVTLSCSPISGHRSVSWYQQTPGQGLQFLFEYFSETQRNKGNFPGRFSGRQFSNSRSEMNVSTLELGDSALYLCASSEGPGFYGYTFGSGTRLTVV.

V and J are TRBV5-1 and TRBJ2-3; D remains ambiguous. Trimming removed 2 bases at V and 2 bases at J, with 9 bases between. CDR1 SGHRS and CDR2 YFSETQ come from the germline V gene. The CDR3 spans 14 residues. CDR3 bases: TGCGCCAGCAGCTTAGGGTCTTTCACAGATACGCAGTATTTT. This codes for CASSLGSFTDTQYF.

J is TRBJ1-1 and V is TRBV14; the match to TRBD1 covers 8 bases. The CDR3 is 15 residues long. Germline loops: CDR1 SGHDN, CDR2 FVKESK. V gave up 1 base and J gave up 5 bases; unmatched junction bases: 6. The CDR3 nucleotides are TGTGCCAGCAGCCAAGTGTCCAGGGGGCGGACTGAAGCTTTCTTT. Amino acids: CASSQVSRGRTEAFF.

This sequence joins TRBV28 and TRBJ1-6; no definite D call. Germline CDR1 MDHEN, CDR2 SYDVKM. Trimming left V 8 bases short and J 1 base short, with 18 bases between. This CDR3 spans 17 amino acids. This CDR3 is CASRTLTEVSYNSPLHF. CDR3 DNA: TGTGCCAGCCGCACCCTCACAGAGGTGTCCTATAATTCACCCCTCCACTTT. Filled out from reference TRBV28 and TRBJ1-6, the complete variable domain reads DVKVTQSSRYLVKRTGEKVFLECVQDMDHENMFWYRQDPGLGLRLIYFSYDVKMKEKGDIPEGYSVSREKKERFSLILESASTNQTSMYLCASRTLTEVSYNSPLHFGNGTRLTVT.

The V call is TRBV7-9, the J call TRBJ1-1; possible D gene TRBD1, 5 bases. Trimming took 8 bases from V and 2 from J, leaving 9 bases between them. This CDR3 is 12 amino acids long. Germline CDR1 reads SEHNR; CDR2 reads FQNEAQ (reference sequence). The CDR3, as DNA: TGTGCCAGCTGGGGCCCCAACACTGAAGCTTTCTTT. This translates into CASWGPNTEAFF.

The chain links TRBV9 to TRBJ1-2; D unresolved. This CDR3 region has 14 residues. The V and J ends lost 4 bases and 1 base respectively, with 11 bases between them. The germline V gene encodes CDR1 SGDLS and CDR2 YYNGEE. This chain's CDR3 is CASSLGRINYGYTF. CDR3 DNA: TGTGCCAGCAGCCTCGGTCGGATTAACTATGGCTACACCTTC.

Only one count was recorded for this clonotype. The rearrangement joins TRBV20-1 to TRBJ2-7; 11 bases align to TRBD2. J was trimmed by 4 bases and V by 1 base; bases with no gene match: 6. Per the germline V gene, CDR1 is DFQATT and CDR2 is SNEGSKA (reference sequence). The CDR3 length is 15 residues. CDR3 DNA sequence: TGCAGTGCTAGAGTCCGACTAGCGGGGCGGTACGAGCAGTACTTC. Its translation is CSARVRLAGRYEQYF.

This chain joins TRBV7-2 and TRBJ2-6, with TRBD1 matching 9 bases. Per germline, CDR1 SGHTA and CDR2 FQGNSA. V was pared by 5 bases and J by 3 bases, with 2 bases of the junction left unmatched. The CDR3 spans 15 residues. CDR3 sequence reads: CASSNRGRGANVLTF. The DNA for the CDR3 is TGTGCCAGCAGCAACAGGGGGCGTGGGGCCAACGTCCTGACTTTC.

The V and J genes are TRBV11-1 and TRBJ2-1; D might be TRBD2 (6 bases). Germline V gene sequence: CDR1 SGHAT, CDR2 FQDESV (reference sequence). V was clipped by 5 bases and J by 2 bases, with 13 bases between them. This CDR3 comprises 15 residues. The CDR3 DNA is TGTGCCAGCAGCGTCGCGGGACTCACCTACAATGAGCAGTTCTTC. It translates to CASSVAGLTYNEQFF.

The chain links TRBV12-3 or TRBV12-4 to TRBJ2-5, with 7 bases aligning to TRBD1. The length of the CDR3 is 14 residues. Losses at the gene ends were 6 bases for V and 2 bases for J; bases not matched to a gene: 6. CDR3 coding DNA: TGTGCCAGCAGACAGACAGGGTGGCAAGAGACCCAGTACTTC. It codes for CASRQTGWQETQYF.

The rearrangement joins TRBV29-1 to TRBJ1-4; no reliable D call. V was clipped by 4 bases and J by 6 bases, with 3 bases between them. The CDR3 is 10 amino acids. CDR1 is SQVTM and CDR2 is ANQGSEA in the germline V gene. In DNA form, the CDR3 reads TGCAGCGTTGGTGATGAAAAACTGTTTTTT. Residues: CSVGDEKLFF. Looking up the rest from reference TRBV29-1 and TRBJ1-4 gives the full variable domain: SAVISQKPSRDICQRGTSLTIQCQVDSQVTMMFWYRQQPGQSLTLIATANQGSEATYESGFVIDKFPISRPNLTFSTLTVSNMSPEDSSIYLCSVGDEKLFFGSGTQLSVL.

The gene calls are TRBV29-1 and TRBJ2-2; TRBD1 aligns across 7 bases. The germline V gene has CDR1 SQVTM and CDR2 ANQGSEA. The junction had 10 bases not matched to a gene; V was cut back by 4 bases and J by 5 bases. The CDR3 length is 15 residues. This CDR3 reads CSVGTGTVVTGELFF. The CDR3 nucleotides read TGCAGCGTTGGGACCGGGACAGTTGTTACCGGGGAGCTGTTTTTT.

This clonotype was found once. CDR3 residues: CASSQSLVQGAGGYGYTF. CDR3 DNA: TGTGCCAGCAGCCAGTCCCTAGTACAGGGCGCCGGGGGGTATGGCTACACCTTC. The chain links TRBV11-2 to TRBJ1-2; tentatively, D is TRBD1 (6 bases). V lost 5 bases, J lost 5 bases, and 27 bases lay in between. CDR1 SGHAT and CDR2 FQNNGV come from the germline V gene. The CDR3 is made up of 18 amino acids.

The chain is built from TRBV7-2 and TRBJ2-3; D unresolved. V lost 5 bases and J lost 1, with 10 bases in between. The CDR3 is 14 amino acids. Germline CDR1 and CDR2: SGHTA and FQGNSA. The CDR3 spells CASSTGPRTDTQYF. CDR3 coding DNA: TGTGCCAGCAGCACCGGACCACGCACAGATACGCAGTATTTT.

This chain uses TRBV20-1 with TRBJ1-5, with a weak D call TRBD1 (5 bases). The CDR3 consists of 15 residues. V was trimmed by 4 bases and J by 0 bases, leaving 13 bases between them. Germline V CDR1 and CDR2: DFQATT, SNEGSKA (reference sequence). The CDR3 here is CSAISGGNSNQPQHF. CDR3 coding DNA: TGCAGTGCTATATCTGGGGGTAATAGCAATCAGCCCCAGCATTTT.

The rearrangement links TRBV3-1 to TRBJ2-1; 7 bases map to TRBD2. The V and J ends lost 4 bases and 10 bases, in that order; junction bases with no gene match: 4. Germline V CDR1 and CDR2: LGHDT, YNNKEL (reference sequence). The CDR3 is made up of 12 amino acids. DNA for the CDR3: TGTGCCAGCAGCCGGAGAGCGGGGGAGCAGTTCTTC. Translated, it gives CASSRRAGEQFF.

The chain employs TRBV5-4 and TRBJ1-1; 8 bases align to TRBD1. V was pared by 4 bases and J by 3 bases, with 8 bases of the junction left unmatched. The germline V gene has CDR1 SGHNT and CDR2 YYREEE (reference sequence). There are 15 residues in the CDR3. Here the CDR3 reads CASSVQQGVYTEAFF. CDR3 coding DNA: TGTGCCAGCAGCGTTCAACAGGGGGTGTACACTGAAGCTTTCTTT.

This clonotype was recorded only once. The chain employs TRBV7-8 and TRBJ2-5, with TRBD2 matching 7 bases. With V trimmed by 5 bases and J by 5 bases, 11 bases remained unmatched. The CDR3 is made up of 15 amino acids. In germline, CDR1 is SGHVS, CDR2 FQNEAQ. The CDR3 DNA is TGTGCCAGCAGCGTTCCTAGCGGTTCGAGGGAGACCCAGTACTTC. Its translation is CASSVPSGSRETQYF.

The gene calls are TRBV28 and TRBJ2-3, with D possibly matching TRBD1 (6 bases). This CDR3 spans 19 amino acids. Looked up from germline, CDR1 is MDHEN and CDR2 is SYDVKM. V lost 6 bases to trimming and J lost 1 base, with 26 bases between them. The CDR3 spells CASRADRGLVVSGTDTQYF. The CDR3 DNA reads TGTGCCAGCAGAGCGGACAGAGGCTTGGTGGTTAGTGGCACAGATACGCAGTATTTT.

V and J are TRBV4-1 and TRBJ2-7, with D unresolved. This CDR3 is 16 amino acids long. Germline loops: CDR1 MGHRA, CDR2 YSYEKL. Trimming shortened V by 0 bases and J by 3 bases, and 15 bases separated the two germline ends. Here the CDR3 reads CASSQEKIGGYYEQYV. The CDR3 DNA sequence: TGCGCCAGCAGCCAAGAAAAAATAGGCGGCTACTACGAGCAGTACGTC.